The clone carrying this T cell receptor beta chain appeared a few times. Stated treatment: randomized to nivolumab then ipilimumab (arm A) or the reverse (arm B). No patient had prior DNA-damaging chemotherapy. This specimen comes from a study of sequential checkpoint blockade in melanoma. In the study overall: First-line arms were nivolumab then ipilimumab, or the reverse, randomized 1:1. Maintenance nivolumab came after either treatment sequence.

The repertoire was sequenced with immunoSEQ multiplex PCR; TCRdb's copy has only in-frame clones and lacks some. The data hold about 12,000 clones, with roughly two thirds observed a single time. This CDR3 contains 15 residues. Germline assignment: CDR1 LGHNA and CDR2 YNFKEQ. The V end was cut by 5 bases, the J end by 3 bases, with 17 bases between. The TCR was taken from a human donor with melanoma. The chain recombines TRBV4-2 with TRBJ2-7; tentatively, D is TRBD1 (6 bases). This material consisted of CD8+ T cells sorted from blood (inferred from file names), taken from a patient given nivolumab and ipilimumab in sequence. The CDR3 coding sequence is TGTGCCAGCAGCTCCCCAGGACAGAGGGGCTACGAGCAGTACTTC. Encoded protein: CASSSPGQRGYEQYF.